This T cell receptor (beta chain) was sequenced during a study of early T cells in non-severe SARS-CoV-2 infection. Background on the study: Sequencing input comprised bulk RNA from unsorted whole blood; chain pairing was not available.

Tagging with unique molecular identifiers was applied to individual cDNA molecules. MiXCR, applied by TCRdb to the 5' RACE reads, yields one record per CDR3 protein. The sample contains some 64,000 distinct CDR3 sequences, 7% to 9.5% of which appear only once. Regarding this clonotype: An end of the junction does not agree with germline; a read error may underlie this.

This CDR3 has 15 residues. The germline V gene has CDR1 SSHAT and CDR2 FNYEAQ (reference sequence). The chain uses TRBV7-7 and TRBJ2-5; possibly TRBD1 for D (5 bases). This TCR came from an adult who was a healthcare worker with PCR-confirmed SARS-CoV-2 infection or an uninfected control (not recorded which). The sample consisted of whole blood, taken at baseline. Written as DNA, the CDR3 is TGTGCTAGCAGCTTAGGGCAGGGAATCCAAGAGACCCAGTACTTC. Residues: CASSLGQGIQETQYF. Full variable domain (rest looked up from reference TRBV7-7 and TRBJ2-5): GAGVSQSPRYKVTKRGQDVTLRCDPISSHATLYWYQQALGQGPEFLTYFNYEAQPDKSGLPSDRFSAERPEGSISTLTIQRTEQRDSAMYRCASSLGQGIQETQYFGPGTRLLVL.